These 15 T cell receptor beta chains came from one sample sequenced in a study of shared clonotypes between healthy human individuals. Assay used: immunoSEQ multiplex PCR; TCRdb lists only in-frame clones, some missing. In the table there are about 2.3 million clones, approximately 95% of which are singletons. The sample was naive CD4+ T cells from PBMCs. Sample subset: CD45RA+ positively selected. These receptors originate from a man younger than 35 in good health. Some clones in this sample may be carry-over from other donors' samples.

Turning to this clone: Distinct nucleotide sequences in the sample also encode this CDR3. This chain joins TRBV5-1 and TRBJ1-1; D not certain. Deletions cut 0 bases from V and 2 bases from J, with 8 bases between. Germline V lookup: CDR1 SGHRS, CDR2 YFSETQ. This CDR3 is 14 amino acids long. CDR3 amino acids: CASSLGTVNTEAFF. In nucleotides, the CDR3 is TGCGCCAGCAGCTTGGGGACGGTTAACACTGAAGCTTTCTTT.

The genes are TRBV30 and TRBJ2-3, with D unresolved. The V gene lost 0 bases and the J gene lost 3 bases, with 7 bases spanning the gap. The germline V gene has CDR1 GTSNPN and CDR2 SVGIG (reference sequence). The CDR3 is made up of 13 amino acids. DNA of the CDR3: TGTGCCTGGAGTGTAGTAGGGACAGATACGCAGTATTTT. Its translation: CAWSVVGTDTQYF.

The chain recombines TRBV4-3 with TRBJ2-7; tentatively, D is TRBD1 (6 bases). Germline V gene lookup returns CDR1 LGHNA and CDR2 YSLEER. This CDR3 region has 15 residues. Trimming removed 0 bases at V and 0 bases at J, with 9 bases between. The CDR3 nucleotides read TGCGCCAGCAGCCAAGAGACAGGCAGCTCCTACGAGCAGTACTTC. Amino acid sequence: CASSQETGSSYEQYF.

The chain uses TRBV9 and TRBJ2-3; 11 nucleotides align to TRBD2. CDR3 length: 16 residues. Trimming removed 4 bases from V and 2 bases from J; junction bases left unmatched: 6. The germline V gene has CDR1 SGDLS and CDR2 YYNGEE. DNA for the CDR3: TGTGCCAGCAGCCCAGCTAGCGGGAGGATCACAGATACGCAGTATTTT. This encodes CASSPASGRITDTQYF.

CDR3 bases: TGCAGCGCCCAGTATGGGCCCGGGGAGCTGTTTTTT. This encodes CSAQYGPGELFF. This rearrangement joins TRBV29-1 to TRBJ2-2; D unclear. This CDR3 spans 12 amino acids. Trimming removed 7 bases at V and 6 bases at J, with 12 bases between. Germline V gives CDR1 SQVTM, CDR2 ANQGSEA.

The gene calls are TRBV5-1 and TRBJ2-7, with TRBD2 identical over 9 bases. The CDR3 contains 14 residues. J lost 6 bases, V lost 7 bases, and 11 bases had no gene match. Germline lookup yields CDR1 SGHRS and CDR2 YFSETQ. The CDR3 is CASATVSGSPEQYF. The CDR3 nucleotides read TGCGCCAGCGCGACTGTTAGCGGGAGCCCCGAGCAGTACTTC. The variable domain in full, with the rest retrieved from reference TRBV5-1 and TRBJ2-7, is KAGVTQTPRYLIKTRGQQVTLSCSPISGHRSVSWYQQTPGQGLQFLFEYFSETQRNKGNFPGRFSGRQFSNSRSEMNVSTLELGDSALYLCASATVSGSPEQYFGPGTRLTVT.

The chain is built from TRBV11-2 and TRBJ1-1; D not certain. Trimming removed 1 base from V and 3 bases from J, with 9 bases in between. CDR1 and CDR2 (germline): SGHAT, FQNNGV. The CDR3 loop spans 14 amino acids. CDR3 sequence (DNA): TGTGCCAGCAGCTTAGCATCTGTGGACACTGAAGCTTTCTTT. The encoded protein is CASSLASVDTEAFF.

J is TRBJ2-2 and V is TRBV13; 10 bases map to TRBD2. The junction had 1 base not matched to a gene; V was cut back by 5 bases and J by 1 base. The CDR3 is 15 amino acids. The germline V gene encodes CDR1 PRHDT and CDR2 FYEKMQ (reference sequence). CDR3 in amino acids: CASSPSGGNTGELFF. In DNA, the CDR3 is TGTGCCAGCAGCCCTAGCGGGGGGAACACCGGGGAGCTGTTTTTT.

Comment on this clone: Other DNA sequences within the sample encode an identical CDR3. The chain employs TRBV4-2 and TRBJ1-2; possibly TRBD1 for D (5 bases). V lost 0 bases to trimming and J lost 1 base, with 6 bases between them. CDR3 length: 14 residues. The germline V gene encodes CDR1 LGHNA and CDR2 YNFKEQ. Here the CDR3 reads CASSQDRGNYGYTF. The CDR3 DNA reads TGTGCCAGCAGCCAAGATAGGGGTAACTATGGCTACACCTTC.

Only one count was recorded for this clone. The chain recombines TRBV13 with TRBJ2-2; TRBD2 matches at 14 bases. Germline CDR1 PRHDT, CDR2 FYEKMQ (reference sequence). The CDR3 has 20 residues. V lost 0 bases and J lost 2; bases outside the gene matches: 8. CDR3 sequence: CASSLGPGLAGVGNTGELFF. The CDR3 DNA reads TGTGCCAGCAGCTTAGGGCCGGGACTAGCGGGAGTCGGCAACACCGGGGAGCTGTTTTTT.

The table lists this clone with a count of one. This chain links TRBV9 with TRBJ2-5; 7 nucleotides match TRBD2. CDR3 length: 16 amino acids. V dropped 0 bases and J dropped 1; count of bases not matched to a gene: 6. Germline loops: CDR1 SGDLS, CDR2 YYNGEE. As DNA, the CDR3 is TGTGCCAGCAGCGTAGACGCGGGAGCCCTCCAAGAGACCCAGTACTTC. Protein sequence: CASSVDAGALQETQYF.

This chain connects TRBV5-1 to TRBJ2-5, with TRBD1 as a possible D gene (6 bases). CDR3 length: 16 residues. Trimming removed 6 bases at V and 5 bases at J, with 23 bases between. In germline, CDR1 is SGHRS, CDR2 YFSETQ. CDR3 DNA: TGCGCCAGCACCCCCAGGTGGCAGGGGATAGGCGAGACCCAGTACTTC. Amino acids: CASTPRWQGIGETQYF.

To note about this clone: Other DNA sequences of this sample code for an identical CDR3. This chain uses TRBV11-2 with TRBJ1-1; tentatively, D is TRBD1 (6 bases). Between the trimmed V and J ends, which lost 5 bases and 2 bases, there was a span of 15 bases. In germline, CDR1 is SGHAT, CDR2 FQNNGV. The CDR3 length is 15 residues. The CDR3 sequence is CASSPRLGTNTEAFF. In DNA, the CDR3 is TGTGCCAGCAGCCCTCGACTGGGGACAAACACTGAAGCTTTCTTT.

In the case of this clone: Other DNA variants within this sample encode the same CDR3. This chain connects TRBV9 to TRBJ1-4; maybe TRBD1 (6 bases). Germline lookup yields CDR1 SGDLS and CDR2 YYNGEE. CDR3 length: 14 amino acids. The germline V and J ends were trimmed by 0 bases and 8 bases, with 11 bases remaining between them. CDR3 bases: TGTGCCAGCAGCGTAGGGCAGGGGAGGGAAAAACTGTTTTTT. Translating it yields CASSVGQGREKLFF.

This chain uses TRBV7-2 with TRBJ2-5, with TRBD1 identical over 10 bases. CDR3 size: 14 residues. V trimming: 5 bases; J trimming: 7 bases; junction bases outside the gene matches: 7. CDR1 and CDR2 (germline): SGHTA, FQGNSA. Here the CDR3 reads CASSTRDRGGTQYF. As DNA, the CDR3 is TGTGCCAGCAGCACCCGGGACAGGGGTGGGACCCAGTACTTC.